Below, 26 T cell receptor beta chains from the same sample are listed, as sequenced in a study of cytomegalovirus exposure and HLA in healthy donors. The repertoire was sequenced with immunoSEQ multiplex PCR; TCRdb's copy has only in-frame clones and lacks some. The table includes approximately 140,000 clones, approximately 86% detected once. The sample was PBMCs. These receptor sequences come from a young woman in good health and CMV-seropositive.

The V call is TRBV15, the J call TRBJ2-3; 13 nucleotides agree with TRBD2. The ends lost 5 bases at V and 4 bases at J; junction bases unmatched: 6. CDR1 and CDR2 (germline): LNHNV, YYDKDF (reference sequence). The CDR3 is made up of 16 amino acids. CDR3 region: CATSGGLAGAADTQYF. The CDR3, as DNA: TGTGCCACCAGCGGAGGACTAGCGGGAGCGGCAGATACGCAGTATTTT.

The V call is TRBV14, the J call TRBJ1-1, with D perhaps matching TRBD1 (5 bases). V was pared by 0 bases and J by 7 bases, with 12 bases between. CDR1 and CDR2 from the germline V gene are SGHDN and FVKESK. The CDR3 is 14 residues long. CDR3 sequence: CASSQDPDSLEAFF. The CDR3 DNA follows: TGTGCCAGCAGCCAAGACCCTGACAGTCTTGAAGCTTTCTTT.

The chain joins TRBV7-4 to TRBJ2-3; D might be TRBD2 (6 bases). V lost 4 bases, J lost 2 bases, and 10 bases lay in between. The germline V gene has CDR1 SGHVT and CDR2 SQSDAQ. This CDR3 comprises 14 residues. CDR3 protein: CASSSGLFTDTQYF. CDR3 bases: TGTGCCAGCAGCTCGGGACTTTTCACAGATACGCAGTATTTT.

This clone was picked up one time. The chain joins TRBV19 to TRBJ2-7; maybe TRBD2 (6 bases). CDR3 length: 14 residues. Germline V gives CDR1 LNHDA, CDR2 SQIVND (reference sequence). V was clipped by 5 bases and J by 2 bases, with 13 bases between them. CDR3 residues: CASSRSSATYEQYF. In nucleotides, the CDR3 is TGTGCCAGTAGTCGGTCTAGCGCAACCTACGAGCAGTACTTC. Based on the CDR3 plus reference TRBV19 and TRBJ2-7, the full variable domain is DGGITQSPKYLFRKEGQNVTLSCEQNLNHDAMYWYRQDPGQGLRLIYYSQIVNDFQKGDIAEGYSVSREKKESFPLTVTSAQKNPTAFYLCASSRSSATYEQYFGPGTRLTVT.

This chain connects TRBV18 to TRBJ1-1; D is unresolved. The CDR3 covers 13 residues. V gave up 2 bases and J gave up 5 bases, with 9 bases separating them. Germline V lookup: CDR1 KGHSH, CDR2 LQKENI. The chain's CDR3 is CASSPTVGTEAFF. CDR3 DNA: TGTGCCAGCTCACCAACGGTCGGGACTGAAGCTTTCTTT.

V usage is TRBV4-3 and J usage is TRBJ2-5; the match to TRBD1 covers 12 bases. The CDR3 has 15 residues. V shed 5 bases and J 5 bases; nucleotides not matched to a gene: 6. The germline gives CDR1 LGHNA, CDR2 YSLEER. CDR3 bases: TGCGCCAGCAGCGCCTCCGGGACAGGGGGCGAGACCCAGTACTTC. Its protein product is CASSASGTGGETQYF.

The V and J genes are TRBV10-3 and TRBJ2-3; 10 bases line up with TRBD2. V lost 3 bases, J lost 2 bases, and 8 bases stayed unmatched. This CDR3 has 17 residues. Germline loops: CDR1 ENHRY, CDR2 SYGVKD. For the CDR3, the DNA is TGTGCCATCAGTGACTTGTTAGCGGGGGGCATCACAGATACGCAGTATTTT. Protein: CAISDLLAGGITDTQYF.

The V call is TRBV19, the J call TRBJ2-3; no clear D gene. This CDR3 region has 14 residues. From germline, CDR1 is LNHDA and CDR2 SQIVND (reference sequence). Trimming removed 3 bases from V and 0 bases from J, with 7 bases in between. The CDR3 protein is CASSIDISTDTQYF. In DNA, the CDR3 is TGTGCCAGTAGTATCGACATTAGCACAGATACGCAGTATTTT.

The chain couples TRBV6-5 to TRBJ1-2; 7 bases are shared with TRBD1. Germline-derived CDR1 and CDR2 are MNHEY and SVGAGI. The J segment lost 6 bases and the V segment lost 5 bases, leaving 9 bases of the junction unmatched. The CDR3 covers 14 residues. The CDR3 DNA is TGTGCCAGCAGTCCAAGAGGGGGGACAGATGGCTACACCTTC. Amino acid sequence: CASSPRGGTDGYTF.

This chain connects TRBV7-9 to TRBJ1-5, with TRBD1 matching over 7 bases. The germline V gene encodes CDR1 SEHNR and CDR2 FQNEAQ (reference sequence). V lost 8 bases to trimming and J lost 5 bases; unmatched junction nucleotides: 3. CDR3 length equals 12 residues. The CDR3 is CASRDRYQPQHF. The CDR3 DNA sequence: TGTGCCAGCCGGGACAGATATCAGCCCCAGCATTTT.

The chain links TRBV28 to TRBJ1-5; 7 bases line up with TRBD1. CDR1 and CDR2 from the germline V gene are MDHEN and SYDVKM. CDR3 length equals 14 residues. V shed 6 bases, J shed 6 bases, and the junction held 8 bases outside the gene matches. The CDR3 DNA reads TGTGCCAGCAGGCCAGGGGGAGCGAGTCAGCCCCAGCATTTT. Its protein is CASRPGGASQPQHF. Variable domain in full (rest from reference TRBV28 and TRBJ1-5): DVKVTQSSRYLVKRTGEKVFLECVQDMDHENMFWYRQDPGLGLRLIYFSYDVKMKEKGDIPEGYSVSREKKERFSLILESASTNQTSMYLCASRPGGASQPQHFGDGTRLSIL.

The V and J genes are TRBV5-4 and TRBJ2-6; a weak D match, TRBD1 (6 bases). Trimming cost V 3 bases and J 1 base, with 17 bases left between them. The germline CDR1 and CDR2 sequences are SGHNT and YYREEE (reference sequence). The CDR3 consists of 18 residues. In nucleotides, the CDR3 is TGTGCCAGCAGCTCAGGACAGCAGCGTCTGTCTGGGGCCAACGTCCTGACTTTC. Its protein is CASSSGQQRLSGANVLTF. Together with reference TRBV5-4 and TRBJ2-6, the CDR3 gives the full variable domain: ETGVTQSPTHLIKTRGQQVTLRCSSQSGHNTVSWYQQALGQGPQFIFQYYREEENGRGNFPPRFSGLQFPNYSSELNVNALELDDSALYLCASSSGQQRLSGANVLTFGAGSRLTVL.

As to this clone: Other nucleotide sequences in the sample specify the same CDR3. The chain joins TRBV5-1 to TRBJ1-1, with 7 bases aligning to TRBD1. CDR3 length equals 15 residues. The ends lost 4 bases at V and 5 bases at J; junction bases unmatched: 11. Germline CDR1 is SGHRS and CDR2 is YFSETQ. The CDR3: CASSPPRQGGTEAFF. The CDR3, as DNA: TGCGCCAGCAGCCCGCCTCGACAGGGAGGAACTGAAGCTTTCTTT.

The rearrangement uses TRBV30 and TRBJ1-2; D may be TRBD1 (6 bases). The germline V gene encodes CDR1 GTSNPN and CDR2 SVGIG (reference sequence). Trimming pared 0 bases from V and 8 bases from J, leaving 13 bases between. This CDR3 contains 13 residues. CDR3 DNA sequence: TGTGCCTGGAGTGTACAGGACAGTAGGGGCTACACCTTC. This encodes CAWSVQDSRGYTF.

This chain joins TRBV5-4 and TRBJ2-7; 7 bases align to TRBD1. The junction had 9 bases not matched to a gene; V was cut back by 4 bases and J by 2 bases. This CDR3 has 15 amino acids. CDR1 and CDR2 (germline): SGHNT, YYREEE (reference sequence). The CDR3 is CASSLRQGMTYEQYF. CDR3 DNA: TGTGCCAGCAGCCTTCGACAGGGAATGACCTACGAGCAGTACTTC.

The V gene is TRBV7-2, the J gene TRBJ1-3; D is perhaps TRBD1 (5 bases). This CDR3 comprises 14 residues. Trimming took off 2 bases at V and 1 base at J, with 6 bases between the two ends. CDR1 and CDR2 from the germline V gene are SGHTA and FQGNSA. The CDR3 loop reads CASSLPGSGNTIYF. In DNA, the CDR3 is TGTGCCAGCAGCTTACCAGGGTCTGGAAACACCATATATTTT.

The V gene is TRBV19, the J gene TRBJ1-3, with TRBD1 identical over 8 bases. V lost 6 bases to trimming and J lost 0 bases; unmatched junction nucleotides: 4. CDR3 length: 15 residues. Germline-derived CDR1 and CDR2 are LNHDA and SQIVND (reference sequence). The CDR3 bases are TGTGCCAGTAGACGGGACAGGAGCTCTGGAAACACCATATATTTT. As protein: CASRRDRSSGNTIYF.

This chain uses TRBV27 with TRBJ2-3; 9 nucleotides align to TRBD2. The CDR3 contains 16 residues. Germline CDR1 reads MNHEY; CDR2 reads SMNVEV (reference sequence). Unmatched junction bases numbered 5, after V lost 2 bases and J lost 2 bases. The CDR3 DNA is TGTGCCAGCAGTTTAAAGGCTAGCGGGAACACAGATACGCAGTATTTT. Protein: CASSLKASGNTDTQYF.

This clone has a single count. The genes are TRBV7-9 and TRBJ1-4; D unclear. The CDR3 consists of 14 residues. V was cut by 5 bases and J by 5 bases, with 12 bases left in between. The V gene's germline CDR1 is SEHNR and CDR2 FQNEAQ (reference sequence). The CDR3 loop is CASSREGGNEKLFF. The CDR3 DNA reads TGTGCCAGCAGCCGCGAGGGCGGGAATGAAAAACTGTTTTTT.

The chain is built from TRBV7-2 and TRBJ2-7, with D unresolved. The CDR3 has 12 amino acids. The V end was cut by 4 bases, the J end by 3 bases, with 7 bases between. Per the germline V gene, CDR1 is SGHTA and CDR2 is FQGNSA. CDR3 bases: TGTGCCAGCAGCTCTTCGTACTACGAGCAGTACTTC. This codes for CASSSSYYEQYF.

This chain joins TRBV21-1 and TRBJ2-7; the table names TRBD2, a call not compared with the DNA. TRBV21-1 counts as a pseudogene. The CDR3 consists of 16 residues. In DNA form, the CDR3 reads TGTGCCAGCAGCAAACCATGGAGTCCTAGCTCCTACGAGCAGTACTTC. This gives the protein CASSKPWSPSSYEQYF.

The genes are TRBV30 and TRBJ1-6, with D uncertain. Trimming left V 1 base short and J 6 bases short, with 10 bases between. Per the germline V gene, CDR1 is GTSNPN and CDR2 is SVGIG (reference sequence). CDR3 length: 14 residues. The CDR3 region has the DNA TGTGCCTGGAGTGCCTCAGGTTTTAATTCACCCCTCCACTTT. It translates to CAWSASGFNSPLHF.

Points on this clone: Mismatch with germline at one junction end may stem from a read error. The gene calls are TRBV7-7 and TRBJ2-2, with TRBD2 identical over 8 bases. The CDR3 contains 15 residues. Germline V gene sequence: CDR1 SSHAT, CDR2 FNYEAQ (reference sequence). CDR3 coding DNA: TGTGCTAGCAGCTTGCTAGCGGGTGGGGCCGGGGAGCTGTTTTTT. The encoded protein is CASSLLAGGAGELFF.

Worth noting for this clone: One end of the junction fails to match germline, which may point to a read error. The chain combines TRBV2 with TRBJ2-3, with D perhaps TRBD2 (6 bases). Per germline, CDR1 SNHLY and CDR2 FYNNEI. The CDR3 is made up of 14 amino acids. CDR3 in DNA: TGTGCCAGCAGGGAAGCAGGGAGGACAGATACGCAGTATTTT. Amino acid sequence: CASREAGRTDTQYF.

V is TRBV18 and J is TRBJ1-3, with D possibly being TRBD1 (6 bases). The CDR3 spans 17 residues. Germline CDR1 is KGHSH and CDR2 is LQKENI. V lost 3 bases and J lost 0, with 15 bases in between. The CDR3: CASSPQSGAFSGNTIYF. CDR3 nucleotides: TGTGCCAGCTCACCCCAATCAGGGGCCTTCTCTGGAAACACCATATATTTT.

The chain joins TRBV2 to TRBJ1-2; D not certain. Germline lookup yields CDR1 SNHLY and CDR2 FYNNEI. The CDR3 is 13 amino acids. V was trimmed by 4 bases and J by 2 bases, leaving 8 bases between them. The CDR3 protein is CASSGGENYGYTF. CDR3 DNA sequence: TGTGCCAGCAGTGGCGGGGAAAACTATGGCTACACCTTC. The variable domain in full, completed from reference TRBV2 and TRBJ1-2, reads EPEVTQTPSHQVTQMGQEVILRCVPISNHLYFYWYRQILGQKVEFLVSFYNNEISEKSEIFDDQFSVERPDGSNFTLKIRSTKLEDSAMYFCASSGGENYGYTFGSGTRLTVV.